This TCR beta chain was obtained from a study of cytomegalovirus exposure and HLA in healthy donors. General study results and limits: In an earlier analysis, about 87% or about 30%: the productive usage of most TCR beta V segments. Cytomegalovirus-associated TCR beta chains were listed, numbering approximately 150.

Comments on this clone: The antigen is not known.

CDR3 size: 15 residues. CDR1 is SGHRS, CDR2 YFSETQ, per germline. Between the trimmed V and J ends, which lost 0 bases and 4 bases, there was a span of 12 bases. PCR involved 60 Vbeta and 13 Jbeta primers. Sequenced by immunoSEQ multiplex PCR; TCRdb stores in-frame clones only, minus some. The table lists over 130,000 clones, 70% to 90% of them singletons, with roughly 0.5% in the top ten. V is TRBV5-1 and J is TRBJ2-3; D not resolved. Sequencing was carried out using PBMCs. This clonotype originated in a woman aged 40 to 50 in good health and CMV-seronegative. The CDR3 sequence: CASSLAPVEADTQYF. CDR3 coding DNA: TGCGCCAGCAGCTTGGCTCCTGTCGAGGCAGATACGCAGTATTTT.